The 12 T cell receptor beta chains listed next were all sequenced from one sample in a study of T cells after yellow fever vaccination. TCRdb passed the 5' RACE reads through MiXCR, listing each CDR3 protein once. Among about 630,000 distinct CDR3 sequences listed, 10% to 15% were seen once. The input for sequencing was PBMCs, taken on the day of the yellow fever booster vaccination. Receptors were obtained from a man aged 25 to 40 who received the YFV17D yellow fever vaccine.

The chain has TRBV7-9 and TRBJ2-1; D assignment may be TRBD1 or TRBD2 (5 bases each). CDR1 is SEHNR and CDR2 is FQNEAQ in the germline V gene (reference sequence). The V end lost 5 bases, the J end lost 7 bases, and 18 bases lay between the germline ends. The CDR3 length is 15 residues. This CDR3 is CASSATQGAANEQFF. CDR3 bases: TGTGCCAGCAGCGCGACCCAGGGAGCGGCTAATGAGCAGTTCTTC. Based on the CDR3 plus reference TRBV7-9 and TRBJ2-1, the full variable domain is DTGVSQNPRHKITKRGQNVTFRCDPISEHNRLYWYRQTLGQGPEFLTYFQNEAQLEKSRLLSDRFSAERPKGSFSTLEIQRTEQGDSAMYLCASSATQGAANEQFFGPGTRLTVL.

This clonotype has at least ten counts. The junction shows a germline mismatch at one end, possibly a read error. The chain has TRBV27 and TRBJ2-2, with D maybe TRBD2 (6 bases). The CDR3 covers 15 residues. Germline lookup yields CDR1 MNHEY and CDR2 SMNVEV (reference sequence). The CDR3 sequence is CASRLEVGRTGELFF. DNA for the CDR3: TGTGCCAGCCGTTTGGAGGTGGGGAGGACCGGGGAGCTGTTTTTT.

This chain links TRBV6-1 with TRBJ2-2, with 14 bases lining up with TRBD2. Germline V gene lookup returns CDR1 MNHNS and CDR2 SASEGT. The CDR3 runs to 17 residues. The junction had 13 bases not matched to a gene; V was cut back by 7 bases and J by 9 bases. The CDR3 here is CASTMTSGRAFSWELFF. The CDR3 bases are TGTGCCAGCACCATGACTAGCGGGAGGGCCTTTTCCTGGGAGCTGTTTTTT.

This clonotype was seen at least ten times. The rearrangement joins TRBV25-1 to TRBJ2-7; 12 positions match TRBD1. Germline values: CDR1 MGHDK, CDR2 SYGVNS. The CDR3 consists of 16 residues. After removal of 4 bases from V and 2 bases from J, the junction contained 6 bases not matched to a gene. The CDR3 sequence: CASSVRGTGGPYEQYF. In nucleotides, the CDR3 is TGTGCCAGCAGTGTAAGGGGGACAGGGGGCCCCTACGAGCAGTACTTC.

V is TRBV9 and J is TRBJ2-1; perhaps D is TRBD1 or TRBD2 (7 bases each). The germline V gene encodes CDR1 SGDLS and CDR2 YYNGEE. The V end lost 0 bases, the J end lost 9 bases, and 16 bases lay between the germline ends. This CDR3 spans 15 amino acids. CDR3 in amino acids: CASSVAGRGQGEQFF. The CDR3 bases are TGTGCCAGCAGCGTAGCTGGGAGGGGGCAGGGTGAGCAGTTCTTC.

This clonotype was observed a few times. This sequence joins TRBV27 and TRBJ1-1; 10 nucleotides align to TRBD1. The CDR3 has 14 amino acids. The J segment lost 5 bases and the V segment lost 5 bases, leaving 5 bases of the junction unmatched. CDR1 is MNHEY, CDR2 SMNVEV, per germline (reference sequence). DNA of the CDR3: TGTGCCAGCAGTCTGGGACAGGGGATTACTGAAGCTTTCTTT. It translates to CASSLGQGITEAFF.

There are a few counts of this clonotype. The chain has TRBV29-1 and TRBJ2-1; 10 positions match TRBD2. Per germline, CDR1 SQVTM and CDR2 ANQGSEA. The trim removed 1 base at V and 10 bases at J, leaving 7 bases unmatched. This CDR3 contains 14 residues. The CDR3 bases are TGCAGCGTTGAAGGGCTAGCGGGAGAGGGGGAGCAGTTCTTC. Translating gives CSVEGLAGEGEQFF.

V gene TRBV5-1 combines with J gene TRBJ1-1, with D tentatively TRBD1 (6 bases). V lost 4 bases to trimming and J lost 0 bases, with 13 bases between them. The V gene's germline CDR1 is SGHRS and CDR2 YFSETQ. This CDR3 region has 15 residues. The CDR3 DNA follows: TGCGCCAGCAGCGTCACCAGGGGCCTGAACACTGAAGCTTTCTTT. This codes for CASSVTRGLNTEAFF.

In the case of this clonotype: An end of the junction differs from the germline gene, which may be a read error. This chain connects TRBV28 to TRBJ2-2; unclear D gene. Germline loops: CDR1 MDHEN, CDR2 SYDVKM. The CDR3 extends over 12 amino acids. The CDR3 is CTSRGIHGELFF. The CDR3 DNA follows: TGTACCAGCAGAGGAATTCACGGGGAGCTGTTTTTT.

The V gene is TRBV6-2 or TRBV6-3, the J gene TRBJ2-1, with 7 bases identical to TRBD2. Germline CDR1 reads MNHEY; CDR2 reads SVGEGT. V lost 6 bases and J lost 5; bases outside the gene matches: 13. The CDR3 runs 16 residues. The chain's CDR3 is CASSDPALAVDNEQFF. CDR3 bases: TGTGCCAGCAGCGACCCGGCTCTAGCGGTTGACAATGAGCAGTTCTTC.

This chain links TRBV10-3 with TRBJ2-7; 9 bases are shared with TRBD1. Losses at the gene ends were 4 bases for V and 4 bases for J; bases not matched to a gene: 8. This CDR3 spans 15 amino acids. Germline V gene lookup returns CDR1 ENHRY and CDR2 SYGVKD. This CDR3 is CAISGGGQGRYEQYF. DNA for the CDR3: TGTGCCATCAGTGGAGGGGGACAGGGTAGGTACGAGCAGTACTTC.

The rearrangement links TRBV5-1 to TRBJ2-1; D remains unclear. CDR3 length: 12 amino acids. Germline values: CDR1 SGHRS, CDR2 YFSETQ. Trimming shortened V by 4 bases and J by 9 bases, and 11 bases separated the two germline ends. Here the CDR3 reads CASSHQTREQFF. The CDR3 DNA sequence: TGCGCCAGCAGCCATCAAACCCGTGAGCAGTTCTTC. Full variable domain (rest looked up from reference TRBV5-1 and TRBJ2-1): KAGVTQTPRYLIKTRGQQVTLSCSPISGHRSVSWYQQTPGQGLQFLFEYFSETQRNKGNFPGRFSGRQFSNSRSEMNVSTLELGDSALYLCASSHQTREQFFGPGTRLTVL.